Sequencing of this TCR beta chain was carried out in a study of identical twins. General study points: Insertion counts were lower in abundant cord blood beta clonotypes, a trend that memory repertoires did not show.

In its sample, this clonotype was seen a few times. Its target is unknown. TCRdb passed the 5' RACE reads through MiXCR, listing each CDR3 protein once. The profile shows about 890,000 distinct CDR3 sequences, 9% to 15% of them singletons. The CDR3 length is 18 residues. CDR1 and CDR2 from the germline V gene are SGHRS and YFSETQ. Trimming took 3 bases from V and 4 from J; bases not matched to a gene: 10. The same specimen was also included in a second study, on yellow fever vaccine responses in identical twins.

The chain joins TRBV5-1 to TRBJ2-2; TRBD2 matches at 12 bases. Sequenced material: PBMCs. This TCR was recovered from a woman aged 18-35 years in good health. The CDR3 loop reads CASSSRKASGRATGELFF. The CDR3 DNA reads as TGCGCCAGCAGCTCCCGGAAAGCTAGCGGGAGGGCCACCGGGGAGCTGTTTTTT.